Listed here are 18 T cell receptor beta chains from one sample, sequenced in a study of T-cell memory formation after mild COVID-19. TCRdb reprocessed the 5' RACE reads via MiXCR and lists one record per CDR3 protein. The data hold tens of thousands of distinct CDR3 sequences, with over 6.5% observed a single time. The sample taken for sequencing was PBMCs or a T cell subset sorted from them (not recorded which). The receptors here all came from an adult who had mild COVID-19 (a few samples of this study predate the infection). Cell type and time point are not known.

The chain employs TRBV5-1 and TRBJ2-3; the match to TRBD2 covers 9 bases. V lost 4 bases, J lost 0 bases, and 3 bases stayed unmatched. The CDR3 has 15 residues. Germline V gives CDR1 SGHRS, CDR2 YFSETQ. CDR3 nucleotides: TGCGCCAGCAGCGAGCGGGGGGTTAGCACAGATACGCAGTATTTT. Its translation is CASSERGVSTDTQYF.

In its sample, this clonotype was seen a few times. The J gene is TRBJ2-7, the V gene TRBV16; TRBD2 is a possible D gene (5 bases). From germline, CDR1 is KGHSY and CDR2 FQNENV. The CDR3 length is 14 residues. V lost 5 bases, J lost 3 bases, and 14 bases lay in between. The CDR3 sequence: CASSAQSGIYEQYF. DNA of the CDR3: TGTGCCAGCAGCGCCCAATCCGGGATCTACGAGCAGTACTTC.

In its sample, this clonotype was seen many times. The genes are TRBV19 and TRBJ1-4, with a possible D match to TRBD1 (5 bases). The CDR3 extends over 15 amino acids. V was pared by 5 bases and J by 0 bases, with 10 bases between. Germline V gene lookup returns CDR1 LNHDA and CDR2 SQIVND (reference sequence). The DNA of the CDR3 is TGTGCCAGTAGTGGGACGGCTGCAACTAATGAAAAACTGTTTTTT. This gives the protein CASSGTAATNEKLFF.

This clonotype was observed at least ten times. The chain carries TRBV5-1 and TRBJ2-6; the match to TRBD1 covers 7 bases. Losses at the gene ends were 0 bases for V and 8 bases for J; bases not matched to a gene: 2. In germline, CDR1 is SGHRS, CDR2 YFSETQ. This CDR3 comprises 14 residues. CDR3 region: CASSLARGSNVLTF. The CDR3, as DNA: TGCGCCAGCAGCTTGGCCAGGGGGTCCAACGTCCTGACTTTC.

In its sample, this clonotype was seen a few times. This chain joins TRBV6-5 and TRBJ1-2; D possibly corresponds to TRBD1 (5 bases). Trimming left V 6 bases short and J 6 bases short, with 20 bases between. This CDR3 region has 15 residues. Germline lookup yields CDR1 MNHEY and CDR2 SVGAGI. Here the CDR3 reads CASSLYTGTPNGYTF. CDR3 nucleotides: TGTGCCAGCAGCCTATACACCGGGACCCCTAATGGCTACACCTTC.

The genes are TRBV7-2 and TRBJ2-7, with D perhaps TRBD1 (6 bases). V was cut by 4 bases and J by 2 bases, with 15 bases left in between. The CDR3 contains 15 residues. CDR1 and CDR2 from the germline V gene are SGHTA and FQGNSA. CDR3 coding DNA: TGTGCCAGCAGCTCCGTCCCGGGACAAACCTACGAGCAGTACTTC. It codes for CASSSVPGQTYEQYF. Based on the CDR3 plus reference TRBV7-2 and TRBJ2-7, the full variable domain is GAGVSQSPSNKVTEKGKDVELRCDPISGHTALYWYRQSLGQGLEFLIYFQGNSAPDKSGLPSDRFSAERTGGSVSTLTIQRTQQEDSAVYLCASSSVPGQTYEQYFGPGTRLTVT.

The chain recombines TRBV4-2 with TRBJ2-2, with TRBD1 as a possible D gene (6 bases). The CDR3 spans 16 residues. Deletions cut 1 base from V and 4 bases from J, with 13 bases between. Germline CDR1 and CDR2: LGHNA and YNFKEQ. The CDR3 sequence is CASSQVTGKSTGELFF. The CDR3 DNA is TGTGCCAGCAGCCAAGTCACAGGGAAGAGCACCGGGGAGCTGTTTTTT.

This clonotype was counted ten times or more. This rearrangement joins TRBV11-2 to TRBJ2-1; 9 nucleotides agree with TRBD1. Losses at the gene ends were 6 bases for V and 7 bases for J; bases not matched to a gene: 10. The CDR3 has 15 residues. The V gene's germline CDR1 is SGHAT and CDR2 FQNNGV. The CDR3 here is CASSYDRGKGNEQFF. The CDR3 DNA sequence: TGTGCCAGCAGTTATGACAGGGGGAAGGGAAATGAGCAGTTCTTC.

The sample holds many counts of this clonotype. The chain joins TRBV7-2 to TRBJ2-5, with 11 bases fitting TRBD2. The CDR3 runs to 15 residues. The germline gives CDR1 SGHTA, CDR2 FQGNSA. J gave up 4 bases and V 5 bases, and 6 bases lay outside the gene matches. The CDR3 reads CASSLRLAGLETQYF. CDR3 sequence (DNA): TGTGCCAGCAGCCTAAGACTAGCGGGGTTAGAGACCCAGTACTTC. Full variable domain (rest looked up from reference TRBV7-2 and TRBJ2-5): GAGVSQSPSNKVTEKGKDVELRCDPISGHTALYWYRQSLGQGLEFLIYFQGNSAPDKSGLPSDRFSAERTGGSVSTLTIQRTQQEDSAVYLCASSLRLAGLETQYFGPGTRLLVL.

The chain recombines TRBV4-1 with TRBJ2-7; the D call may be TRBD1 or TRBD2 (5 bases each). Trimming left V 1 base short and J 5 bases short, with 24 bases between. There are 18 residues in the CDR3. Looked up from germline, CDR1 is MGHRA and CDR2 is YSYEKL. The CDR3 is CASSQGTWRRWDVDEQYF. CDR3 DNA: TGCGCCAGCAGCCAAGGGACTTGGCGGCGGTGGGACGTGGACGAGCAGTACTTC.

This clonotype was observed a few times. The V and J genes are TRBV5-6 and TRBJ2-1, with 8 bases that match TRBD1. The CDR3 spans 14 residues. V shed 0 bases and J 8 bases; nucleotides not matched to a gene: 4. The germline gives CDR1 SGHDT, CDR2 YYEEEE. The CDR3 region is CASSLGTGNHEQFF. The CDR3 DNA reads TGTGCCAGCAGCTTGGGGACAGGGAATCATGAGCAGTTCTTC.

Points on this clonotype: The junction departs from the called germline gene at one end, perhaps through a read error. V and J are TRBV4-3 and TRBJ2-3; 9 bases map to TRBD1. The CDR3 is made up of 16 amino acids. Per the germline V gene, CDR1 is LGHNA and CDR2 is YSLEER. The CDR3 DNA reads TGCACCAGCAGCCAGGATGGACAGGGGAGCACAGATACGCAGTATTTT. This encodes CTSSQDGQGSTDTQYF.

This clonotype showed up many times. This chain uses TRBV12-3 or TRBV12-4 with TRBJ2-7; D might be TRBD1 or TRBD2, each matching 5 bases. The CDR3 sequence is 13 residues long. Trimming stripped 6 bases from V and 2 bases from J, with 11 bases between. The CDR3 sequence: CASSRGRAYEQYF. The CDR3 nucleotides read TGTGCCAGCAGCCGGGGCAGAGCCTACGAGCAGTACTTC.

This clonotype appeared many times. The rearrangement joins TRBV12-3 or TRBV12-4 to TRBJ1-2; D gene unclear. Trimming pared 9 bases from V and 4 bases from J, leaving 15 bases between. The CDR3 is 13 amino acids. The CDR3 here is CASAPGETYGYTF. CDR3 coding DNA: TGTGCCAGTGCACCAGGAGAAACCTATGGCTACACCTTC.

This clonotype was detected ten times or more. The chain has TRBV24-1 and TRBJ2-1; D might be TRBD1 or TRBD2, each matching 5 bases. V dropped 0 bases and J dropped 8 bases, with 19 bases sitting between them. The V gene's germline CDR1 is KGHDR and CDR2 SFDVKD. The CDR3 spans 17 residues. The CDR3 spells CATSDLPGRKGSDEQFF. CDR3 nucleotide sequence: TGTGCCACCAGTGATTTGCCGGGGCGGAAAGGGAGCGATGAGCAGTTCTTC.

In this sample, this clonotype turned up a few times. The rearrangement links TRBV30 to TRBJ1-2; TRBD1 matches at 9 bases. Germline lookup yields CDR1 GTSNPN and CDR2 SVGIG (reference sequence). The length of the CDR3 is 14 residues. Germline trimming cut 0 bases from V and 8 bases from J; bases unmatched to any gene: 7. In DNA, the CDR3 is TGTGCCTGGAGTGTACAGGGGACAGGGCACGGCTACACCTTC. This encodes CAWSVQGTGHGYTF. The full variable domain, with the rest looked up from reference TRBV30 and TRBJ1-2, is SQTIHQWPATLVQPVGSPLSLECTVEGTSNPNLYWYRQAAGRGLQLLFYSVGIGQISSEVPQNLSASRPQDRQFILSSKKLLLSDSGFYLCAWSVQGTGHGYTFGSGTRLTVV.

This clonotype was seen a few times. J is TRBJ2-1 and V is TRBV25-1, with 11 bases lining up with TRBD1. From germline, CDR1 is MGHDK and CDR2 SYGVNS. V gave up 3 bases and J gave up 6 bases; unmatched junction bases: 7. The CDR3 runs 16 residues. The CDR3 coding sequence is TGTGCCAGCAGTGACGCGACCGGGACAGGGGGCAATGAGCAGTTCTTC. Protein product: CASSDATGTGGNEQFF.

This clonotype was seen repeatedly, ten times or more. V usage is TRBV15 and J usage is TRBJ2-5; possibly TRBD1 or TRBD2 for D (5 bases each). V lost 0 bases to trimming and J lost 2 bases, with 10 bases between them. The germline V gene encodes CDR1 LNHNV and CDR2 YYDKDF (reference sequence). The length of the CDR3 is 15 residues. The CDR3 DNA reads TGTGCCACCAGCAGAGATCAGGGACCGCAAGAGACCCAGTACTTC. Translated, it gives CATSRDQGPQETQYF.